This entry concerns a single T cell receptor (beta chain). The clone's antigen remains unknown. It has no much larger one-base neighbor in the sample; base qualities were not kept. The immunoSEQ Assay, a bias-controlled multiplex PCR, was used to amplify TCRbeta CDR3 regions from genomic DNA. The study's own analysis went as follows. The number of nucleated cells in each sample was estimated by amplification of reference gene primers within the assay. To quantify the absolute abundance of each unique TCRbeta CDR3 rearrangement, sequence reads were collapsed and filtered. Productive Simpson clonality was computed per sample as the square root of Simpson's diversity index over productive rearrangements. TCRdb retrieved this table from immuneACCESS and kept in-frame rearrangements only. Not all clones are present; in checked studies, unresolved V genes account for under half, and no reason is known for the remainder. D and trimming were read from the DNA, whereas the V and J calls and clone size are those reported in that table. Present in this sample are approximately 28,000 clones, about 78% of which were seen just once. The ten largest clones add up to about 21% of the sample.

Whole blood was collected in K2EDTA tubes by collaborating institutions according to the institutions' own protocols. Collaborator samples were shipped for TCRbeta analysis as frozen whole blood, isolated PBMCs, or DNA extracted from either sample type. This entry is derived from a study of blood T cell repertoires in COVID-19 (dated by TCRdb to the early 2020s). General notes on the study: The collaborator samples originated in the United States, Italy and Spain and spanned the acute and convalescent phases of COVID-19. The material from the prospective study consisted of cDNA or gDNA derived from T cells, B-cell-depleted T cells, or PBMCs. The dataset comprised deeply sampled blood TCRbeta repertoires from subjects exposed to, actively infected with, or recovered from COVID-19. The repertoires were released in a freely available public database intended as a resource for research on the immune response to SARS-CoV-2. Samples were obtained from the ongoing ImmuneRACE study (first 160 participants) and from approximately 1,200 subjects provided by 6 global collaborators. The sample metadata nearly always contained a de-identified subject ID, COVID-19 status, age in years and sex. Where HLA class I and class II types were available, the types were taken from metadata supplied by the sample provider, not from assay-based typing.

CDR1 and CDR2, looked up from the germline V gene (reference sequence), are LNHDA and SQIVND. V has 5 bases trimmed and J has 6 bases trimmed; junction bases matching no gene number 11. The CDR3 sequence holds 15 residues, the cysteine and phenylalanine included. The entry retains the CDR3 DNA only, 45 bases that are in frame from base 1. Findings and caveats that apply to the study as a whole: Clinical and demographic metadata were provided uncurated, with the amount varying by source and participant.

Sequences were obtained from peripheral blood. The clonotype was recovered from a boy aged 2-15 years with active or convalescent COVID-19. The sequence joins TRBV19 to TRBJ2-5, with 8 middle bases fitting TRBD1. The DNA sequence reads TGTGCCAGTAGTCCGGGGACAGGTGAACTACAGACCCAGTACTTC. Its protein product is CASSPGTGELQTQYF.